Below, 16 T cell receptor beta chains from the same sample are listed, as sequenced in a study of shared clonotypes between healthy human individuals. Naive CD8 cells, CD45RO-negative and positively selected for CCR7, excluded terminally differentiated effector memory CD45RA+ cells. Libraries were prepared by immunoSEQ multiplex PCR; TCRdb keeps only in-frame clonotypes and omits some of them. The data contain approximately 590,000 clones, less than 97% of them singletons. Source material: naive CD8+ T cells sorted from blood. These TCRs come from a woman in her thirties in good health.

V gene TRBV28 combines with J gene TRBJ1-2; possibly TRBD1 for D (6 bases). Trimming took 6 bases from V and 5 from J, leaving 19 bases between them. Germline V gene data show CDR1 as MDHEN and CDR2 as SYDVKM. The CDR3 has 15 amino acids. For the CDR3, the DNA is TGTGCCAGCAGAGTAGACAGGTCCCCGGGGTATGGCTACACCTTC. It translates to CASRVDRSPGYGYTF.

This sequence joins TRBV2 and TRBJ2-7; no firm D call. The CDR3 runs to 17 residues. The germline V and J ends were trimmed by 1 base and 3 bases, with 19 bases remaining between them. The germline CDR1 and CDR2 sequences are SNHLY and FYNNEI. CDR3 sequence reads: CASSEEVGESGYYEQYF. The DNA of the CDR3 is TGTGCCAGCAGTGAAGAGGTAGGAGAGTCGGGTTACTACGAGCAGTACTTC.

The chain combines TRBV11-2 with TRBJ2-1, with TRBD2 matching over 7 bases. CDR1 and CDR2 (germline): SGHAT, FQNNGV. J gave up 4 bases and V 6 bases, and 9 bases lay outside the gene matches. This CDR3 is built from 15 residues. The CDR3 spells CASRLGTTHYNEQFF. CDR3 nucleotides: TGTGCCAGCAGACTCGGGACTACCCATTACAATGAGCAGTTCTTC.

The chain links TRBV7-2 to TRBJ1-1; D perhaps matches TRBD1 (5 bases). Germline V gene sequence: CDR1 SGHTA, CDR2 FQGNSA. The CDR3 is 14 residues long. Trimming stripped 3 bases from V and 7 bases from J, with 15 bases between. The chain's CDR3 is CASSLVGGTIEAFF. The CDR3 DNA follows: TGTGCCAGCAGCTTGGTCGGTGGGACCATTGAAGCTTTCTTT.

The V call is TRBV2, the J call TRBJ1-3; D call uncertain. The CDR3 length is 15 residues. The ends were cut back, 0 bases at V and 0 bases at J, with 6 bases in the middle. Germline values: CDR1 SNHLY, CDR2 FYNNEI. In DNA form, the CDR3 reads TGTGCCAGCAGTGAAGCTTACACCTCTGGAAACACCATATATTTT. This codes for CASSEAYTSGNTIYF. Full variable domain (remainder filled in from reference TRBV2 and TRBJ1-3): EPEVTQTPSHQVTQMGQEVILRCVPISNHLYFYWYRQILGQKVEFLVSFYNNEISEKSEIFDDQFSVERPDGSNFTLKIRSTKLEDSAMYFCASSEAYTSGNTIYFGEGSWLTVV.

This chain joins TRBV7-9 and TRBJ2-1; D ambiguous. The CDR3 contains 12 residues. CDR1 is SEHNR and CDR2 is FQNEAQ in the germline V gene (reference sequence). V gave up 2 bases and J gave up 9 bases, with 8 bases separating them. The CDR3 bases are TGTGCCAGCAGCTTAAACTCGATTGAGCAGTTCTTC. Translating gives CASSLNSIEQFF. Full variable domain (remainder filled in from reference TRBV7-9 and TRBJ2-1): DTGVSQNPRHKITKRGQNVTFRCDPISEHNRLYWYRQTLGQGPEFLTYFQNEAQLEKSRLLSDRFSAERPKGSFSTLEIQRTEQGDSAMYLCASSLNSIEQFFGPGTRLTVL.

The chain links TRBV27 to TRBJ1-1; D ambiguous. The CDR3 contains 13 residues. CDR1 and CDR2 (germline): MNHEY, SMNVEV (reference sequence). With 5 bases removed from V and 0 bases from J, the gap between germline ends came to 7 bases. The CDR3 protein is CASSPQLNTEAFF. In DNA form, the CDR3 reads TGTGCCAGCAGTCCCCAGCTGAACACTGAAGCTTTCTTT.

The J gene is TRBJ1-2, the V gene TRBV2, with D possibly being TRBD1 (6 bases). V was shortened by 9 bases and J by 6 bases, with 14 bases between the two germline ends. Germline V gives CDR1 SNHLY, CDR2 FYNNEI. The CDR3 extends over 12 amino acids. The CDR3 is CASWDQGHGYTF. The DNA for the CDR3 is TGTGCCAGTTGGGATCAGGGGCATGGCTACACCTTC. Full variable domain (missing parts from reference TRBV2 and TRBJ1-2): EPEVTQTPSHQVTQMGQEVILRCVPISNHLYFYWYRQILGQKVEFLVSFYNNEISEKSEIFDDQFSVERPDGSNFTLKIRSTKLEDSAMYFCASWDQGHGYTFGSGTRLTVV.

The chain is built from TRBV28 and TRBJ2-7; D possibly corresponds to TRBD2 (6 bases). Per the germline V gene, CDR1 is MDHEN and CDR2 is SYDVKM. The V gene lost 5 bases and the J gene lost 2 bases, with 13 bases spanning the gap. The CDR3 contains 14 residues. The chain's CDR3 is CASSISSVAYEQYF. The CDR3 nucleotides read TGTGCCAGCAGTATATCTAGCGTTGCCTACGAGCAGTACTTC.

The chain employs TRBV27 and TRBJ2-3; perhaps TRBD1 as D (6 bases). The CDR3 runs 14 residues. V was pared by 10 bases and J by 1 base, with 15 bases between. The germline gives CDR1 MNHEY, CDR2 SMNVEV (reference sequence). The CDR3 is CATQGSLGTDTQYF. The CDR3 nucleotides are TGTGCCACCCAGGGGTCCCTCGGCACAGATACGCAGTATTTT.

The V gene is TRBV7-6, the J gene TRBJ2-7, with 13 bases identical to TRBD2. Per the germline V gene, CDR1 is SGHVS and CDR2 is FNYEAQ. The CDR3 loop spans 17 amino acids. The junction had 9 bases not matched to a gene; V was cut back by 5 bases and J by 2 bases. The CDR3 nucleotides read TGTGCCAGCAGCCGGACTAGCGGGAGCCGCGGCACCTACGAGCAGTACTTC. Its protein is CASSRTSGSRGTYEQYF.

The chain carries TRBV27 and TRBJ1-4; TRBD1 agrees at 10 bases. The V and J ends lost 6 bases and 4 bases, in that order; junction bases with no gene match: 11. The length of the CDR3 is 17 residues. Per the germline V gene, CDR1 is MNHEY and CDR2 is SMNVEV (reference sequence). CDR3 bases: TGTGCCAGCAGCTCCGGGACAGGGGTTTTCGGTAATGAAAAACTGTTTTTT. It is translated as CASSSGTGVFGNEKLFF.

The CDR3 is CASNEDSFGGNIQYF. CDR3 nucleotides: TGTGCCAGCAACGAGGACAGTTTTGGAGGAAACATTCAGTACTTC. The genes are TRBV28 and TRBJ2-4, with TRBD1 as a possible D gene (6 bases). CDR3 length: 15 residues. V shed 7 bases and J shed 6 bases, with 19 bases lying between them. The V gene's germline CDR1 is MDHEN and CDR2 SYDVKM.

This chain uses TRBV4-1 with TRBJ1-4; 7 bases map to TRBD1. Germline CDR1 and CDR2: MGHRA and YSYEKL. This CDR3 has 16 residues. V gave up 5 bases and J gave up 3 bases; unmatched junction bases: 9. CDR3 nucleotides: TGCGCCAGCAGCTCCCGGCCGGGACAGCCTAATGAAAAACTGTTTTTT. This gives the protein CASSSRPGQPNEKLFF.

Of note for this clone: Different DNA sequences within this sample yield the same CDR3. The chain joins TRBV5-1 to TRBJ2-7, with 8 bases that match TRBD2. Germline V gene data show CDR1 as SGHRS and CDR2 as YFSETQ. There are 14 residues in the CDR3. The J segment lost 3 bases and the V segment lost 0 bases, leaving 2 bases of the junction unmatched. The CDR3 is CASSLEAGGYEQYF. The CDR3 nucleotides read TGCGCCAGCAGCTTGGAGGCGGGAGGCTACGAGCAGTACTTC.

The J gene is TRBJ2-2, the V gene TRBV6-1, with 12 bases lining up with TRBD2. V trimming: 2 bases; J trimming: 5 bases; junction bases outside the gene matches: 15. In germline, CDR1 is MNHNS, CDR2 SASEGT. CDR3 size: 20 residues. The CDR3 nucleotides read TGTGCCAGCAGTGAACCTCGAGTCCTAGCGGGAGGGCACCCTACCGGGGAGCTGTTTTTT. Its translation is CASSEPRVLAGGHPTGELFF.